A selection of T cell receptor beta chains follows, all from one sample in a study of identical twins. One entry per CDR3 protein results from TCRdb running MiXCR on the 5' RACE reads. This sample carries 460,000 or so distinct CDR3 sequences, 12% to 15% of them seen once, and the ten largest clones take around 0.57%. These data are also associated with another study on yellow fever vaccine responses in identical twins.

The sequenced material came from CD4+ T cells sorted from blood. The source is a woman under 30 in good health. Each CDR3 is given with its conserved first and last residue. A D gene is named only where the DNA matches it firmly. Some rows have no size entry. The others give once, few or many, or a class for an expanded clone.

j_call | v_call | clone_size | d_call | cdr3_length | cdr3_aa | cdr3_nt
TRBJ2-7 | TRBV6-1 | - | - | 16 | CASSDAPRGLSYEQYF | TGTGCCAGCAGTGATGCCCCCAGGGGACTATCCTACGAGCAGTACTTC
TRBJ2-2 | TRBV5-6 | - | - | 14 | CASSIRAQSGELFF | TGTGCCAGCAGCATCCGGGCGCAATCCGGGGAGCTGTTTTTT
TRBJ2-1 | TRBV25-1 | few | TRBD2 | 18 | CASSELGLAGSSYNEQFF | TGTGCCAGCAGTGAATTGGGGTTAGCGGGGTCCTCCTACAATGAGCAGTTCTTC
TRBJ2-3 | TRBV24-1 | - | TRBD2 | 18 | CATSDSTGTSGHTDTQYF | TGTGCCACCAGTGATTCAACCGGGACTAGCGGACACACAGATACGCAGTATTTT
TRBJ2-7 | TRBV12-3/TRBV12-4 | few | - | 12 | CASSRGRREQYF | TGTGCCAGCAGCCGTGGGCGGAGGGAGCAGTACTTC
TRBJ2-1 | TRBV6-2/TRBV6-3 | - | - | 12 | CASGSSANEQFF | TGTGCCAGCGGGAGTAGCGCCAATGAGCAGTTCTTC
TRBJ1-2 | TRBV20-1 | - | - | 13 | CSASPDTNYGYTF | TGCAGTGCTAGCCCGGACACTAACTATGGCTACACCTTC
TRBJ2-2 | TRBV6-5 | few | - | 12 | CASTTKSGELFF | TGTGCCAGCACCACCAAATCCGGGGAGCTGTTTTTT
TRBJ2-7 | TRBV3-1 | - | TRBD2 | 15 | CASSHWGGSTYEQYF | TGTGCCAGCAGCCACTGGGGAGGGAGTACCTACGAGCAGTACTTC
TRBJ2-7 | TRBV13 | - | - | 15 | CASSLRRSLTYEQYF | TGTGCCAGCAGCTTACGCAGGAGCTTGACCTACGAGCAGTACTTC
TRBJ2-1 | TRBV20-1 | few | - | 18 | CSAPGLRPSLGSYNEQFF | TGCAGTGCTCCGGGGTTGCGACCCTCTTTGGGCTCCTACAATGAGCAGTTCTTC
TRBJ2-1 | TRBV28 | - | - | 11 | CASQTSNEQFF | TGTGCCAGCCAAACTTCTAATGAGCAGTTCTTC
TRBJ2-5 | TRBV2 | - | - | 12 | CASSEWDETQYF | TGTGCCAGCAGTGAATGGGATGAGACCCAGTACTTC
TRBJ1-2 | TRBV10-3 | few | TRBD1 | 14 | CAINPGQGNYGYTF | TGTGCCATCAATCCGGGACAGGGGAACTATGGCTACACCTTC
TRBJ2-5 | TRBV25-1 | - | - | 14 | CASSEYQGGHTQYF | TGTGCCAGCAGTGAATACCAAGGGGGGCATACCCAGTACTTC
TRBJ2-7 | TRBV4-3 | few | TRBD2 | 16 | CASSLRTSGLRSEQYF | TGCGCCAGCAGCCTCCGGACTAGCGGGTTAAGGAGCGAGCAGTACTTC
TRBJ2-3 | TRBV28 | few | - | 16 | CASSPRQGLGTDTQYF | TGTGCCAGCAGCCCGCGACAGGGACTCGGCACAGATACGCAGTATTTT
TRBJ2-7 | TRBV5-1 | many | TRBD2 | 15 | CASSRGTSGAYEQYF | TGCGCCAGCAGCCGCGGGACTAGCGGAGCCTACGAGCAGTACTTC
TRBJ1-5 | TRBV2 | - | TRBD1 | 14 | CASSDRGVFQPQHF | TGTGCCAGCAGTGACAGGGGGGTGTTTCAGCCCCAGCATTTT
TRBJ2-7 | TRBV20-1 | - | TRBD2 | 13 | CSARLAGEYEQYF | TGCAGTGCTAGACTAGCGGGAGAATACGAGCAGTACTTC
TRBJ2-7 | TRBV3-1 | - | - | 15 | CASSQVPAPSGEQYF | TGTGCCAGCAGCCAAGTGCCAGCCCCTTCGGGAGAGCAGTACTTC
TRBJ2-2 | TRBV5-1 | many | TRBD1 | 14 | CASSEDRATGELFF | TGCGCCAGCAGCGAGGACAGGGCGACCGGGGAGCTGTTTTTT
TRBJ2-5 | TRBV10-3 | few | TRBD1 | 14 | CATSGTGGRETQYF | TGTGCCACCTCCGGGACAGGGGGTCGAGAGACCCAGTACTTC
TRBJ1-6 | TRBV6-1 | - | - | 15 | CASSIPGLGNSPLHF | TGTGCCAGCAGTATCCCAGGGCTAGGGAATTCACCCCTCCACTTT
TRBJ2-2 | TRBV20-1 | - | TRBD2 | 17 | CSARGGSGGLNTGELFF | TGCAGTGCTAGAGGGGGTAGCGGGGGCTTGAACACCGGGGAGCTGTTTTTT
TRBJ2-2 | TRBV20-1 | few | - | 15 | CSAPWTGSNTGELFF | TGCAGTGCTCCGTGGACTGGTTCGAACACCGGGGAGCTGTTTTTT
TRBJ1-2 | TRBV20-1 | many | - | 11 | CSASHLYGYTF | TGCAGTGCTAGCCACCTCTATGGCTACACCTTC
TRBJ2-2 | TRBV24-1 | many | - | 14 | CATSVGTNTGELFF | TGTGCCACCAGCGTGGGAACCAACACCGGGGAGCTGTTTTTT
TRBJ2-1 | TRBV7-8 | - | - | 14 | CASAADRSYNEQFF | TGTGCCAGCGCCGCAGACCGCTCCTACAATGAGCAGTTCTTC
TRBJ2-1 | TRBV3-1 | - | - | 14 | CASSQSTGTDEQFF | TGTGCCAGCAGCCAATCAACAGGGACCGATGAGCAGTTCTTC
TRBJ2-3 | TRBV14 | - | - | 13 | CASSQMRQDTQYF | TGTGCCAGCAGCCAAATGCGGCAGGATACGCAGTATTTT
TRBJ2-7 | TRBV7-2 | - | TRBD2 | 16 | CASSSRRGLSGGEQYF | TGTGCCAGCAGCTCCCGCCGCGGGCTCTCGGGGGGAGAGCAGTACTTC
TRBJ2-1 | TRBV9 | few | - | 14 | CASSPGPSPNEQFF | TGTGCCAGCAGCCCCGGTCCCTCCCCCAATGAGCAGTTCTTC
TRBJ2-1 | TRBV20-1 | - | - | 14 | CSARDSGTPNEQFF | TGCAGTGCTAGAGATTCCGGGACTCCTAATGAGCAGTTCTTC
TRBJ2-3 | TRBV28 | - | - | 15 | CASSLMGGETDTQYF | TGTGCCAGCAGTTTAATGGGGGGCGAGACAGATACGCAGTATTTT
TRBJ1-1 | TRBV29-1 | many | TRBD1 | 14 | CSVVGTAMNTEAFF | TGCAGCGTTGTCGGGACAGCCATGAACACTGAAGCTTTCTTT
TRBJ1-5 | TRBV20-1 | few | - | 14 | CSARPRGSNQPQHF | TGCAGTGCTAGACCTCGGGGCAGCAATCAGCCCCAGCATTTT
TRBJ2-5 | TRBV20-1 | - | - | 14 | CSATTLDSQETQYF | TGCAGTGCTACCACCCTGGACAGCCAAGAGACCCAGTACTTC